These 24 T cell receptor beta chains came from one sample sequenced in a study of blood T cell repertoires in COVID-19. TCRdb keeps only in-frame clones here, not all; method: immunoSEQ multiplex PCR. The sample lists some 110,000 clones, roughly nine tenths occurring once. Input material: peripheral blood. These receptors came from a man in his forties with acute or convalescent COVID-19.

This rearrangement joins TRBV29-1 to TRBJ1-5; no firm D call. Trimming took 4 bases from V and 4 from J, leaving 11 bases between them. CDR3 length: 13 residues. Germline CDR1 is SQVTM and CDR2 is ANQGSEA. The CDR3 DNA sequence: TGCAGCGTTGTGACTGCCGCTAATCAGCCCCAGCATTTT. This encodes CSVVTAANQPQHF.

J is TRBJ1-2 and V is TRBV30; perhaps TRBD1 as D (5 bases). The CDR3 extends over 13 amino acids. V was shortened by 6 bases and J by 5 bases, with 16 bases between the two germline ends. Germline values: CDR1 GTSNPN, CDR2 SVGIG (reference sequence). The CDR3 DNA reads TGTGCCTGCCCCCGGGGGGGAAGGTATGGCTACACCTTC. This sequence encodes CACPRGGRYGYTF.

The J gene is TRBJ1-5, the V gene TRBV6-2 or TRBV6-3; TRBD1 matches at 7 bases. V shed 5 bases, J shed 4 bases, and the junction held 5 bases outside the gene matches. The germline V gene encodes CDR1 MNHEY and CDR2 SVGEGT. The CDR3 covers 14 residues. This CDR3 reads CASSPRQGNQPQHF. CDR3 sequence (DNA): TGTGCCAGCAGTCCCAGACAGGGAAATCAGCCCCAGCATTTT.

The chain couples TRBV5-1 to TRBJ1-3; D is unclear. This CDR3 has 14 residues. Trimming took off 1 base at V and 0 bases at J, with 5 bases between the two ends. Germline V gene sequence: CDR1 SGHRS, CDR2 YFSETQ. CDR3 region: CASSLSSSGNTIYF. The CDR3 bases are TGCGCCAGCAGCTTGAGTAGCTCTGGAAACACCATATATTTT.

J is TRBJ2-1 and V is TRBV9; 12 nucleotides agree with TRBD2. The CDR3 has 13 amino acids. With 3 bases clipped from V and 10 bases from J, the junction kept 2 bases outside the gene matches. CDR1 is SGDLS and CDR2 is YYNGEE in the germline V gene. The DNA for the CDR3 is TGTGCCAGCAGCGGACTAGCGGGAGAGGAGCAGTTCTTC. Its protein is CASSGLAGEEQFF.

The chain recombines TRBV27 with TRBJ2-7; TRBD2 matches at 7 bases. The CDR3 contains 13 residues. Trimming cost V 2 bases and J 7 bases; bases outside gene matches: 5. Germline assignment: CDR1 MNHEY and CDR2 SMNVEV (reference sequence). CDR3 bases: TGTGCCAGCAGTTTACCGGGAGGCGGTGAGCAGTACTTC. Protein sequence: CASSLPGGGEQYF.

This clone was seen a handful of times. This chain connects TRBV7-2 to TRBJ1-1; the D gene is possibly TRBD1 (6 bases). Deletions cut 5 bases from V and 3 bases from J, with 7 bases between. This CDR3 is 12 amino acids long. CDR1 and CDR2 from the germline V gene are SGHTA and FQGNSA. CDR3 sequence: CASSRQDTEAFF. The CDR3, as DNA: TGTGCCAGCAGCCGACAGGACACTGAAGCTTTCTTT.

The chain links TRBV3-1 (or the pseudogene TRBV3-2) to TRBJ2-7; 7 positions match TRBD2. CDR1 and CDR2 (germline): LGHDT, YNNKEL (reference sequence). The trim removed 7 bases at V and 1 base at J, leaving 16 bases unmatched. The CDR3 extends over 17 amino acids. The CDR3 DNA follows: TGTGCCAGCACCGCCACGGGGGGAGGTCCCAGGTCCTACGAGCAGTACTTC. This gives the protein CASTATGGGPRSYEQYF.

DNA of the CDR3: TGTGCCAGCAGCCAAAGGGTACAGGTTTCACCCCTCCACTTT. As protein: CASSQRVQVSPLHF. The gene calls are TRBV3-1 (or the pseudogene TRBV3-2) and TRBJ1-6, with TRBD1 as a possible D gene (5 bases). V lost 2 bases and J 9 bases, leaving 11 bases between the germline ends. The CDR3 totals 14 residues. The V gene's germline CDR1 is LGHDT and CDR2 YNNKEL (reference sequence).

V and J are TRBV5-6 and TRBJ1-2; 8 nucleotides align to TRBD1. The CDR3 loop spans 16 amino acids. Trimming at V came to 4 bases and at J to 0 bases, leaving 8 bases not matched to a gene. Germline values: CDR1 SGHDT, CDR2 YYEEEE. In DNA form, the CDR3 reads TGTGCCAGCAGCCCGGGGACAGGCTCAGCTAACTATGGCTACACCTTC. Translated, it gives CASSPGTGSANYGYTF.

The chain joins TRBV5-4 to TRBJ2-5; 8 nucleotides match TRBD2. The CDR3 is made up of 13 amino acids. Germline loops: CDR1 SGHNT, CDR2 YYREEE (reference sequence). With V trimmed by 2 bases and J by 4 bases, 1 base remained unmatched. CDR3 residues: CASSFLAGETQYF. In nucleotides, the CDR3 is TGTGCCAGCAGCTTCCTAGCGGGAGAGACCCAGTACTTC.

This chain links TRBV19 with TRBJ1-4, with TRBD1 as a possible D gene (6 bases). V shed 3 bases and J shed 3 bases, with 11 bases lying between them. This CDR3 has 15 amino acids. Germline CDR1 is LNHDA and CDR2 is SQIVND (reference sequence). CDR3 nucleotide sequence: TGTGCCAGTAGTATTCGGACAGAAGCTAATGAAAAACTGTTTTTT. Its protein is CASSIRTEANEKLFF.

In this sample, this clone turned up once. This rearrangement joins TRBV5-1 to TRBJ1-5; 8 positions match TRBD1. CDR1 and CDR2 (germline): SGHRS, YFSETQ. CDR3 length equals 16 residues. The ends lost 0 bases at V and 3 bases at J; junction bases unmatched: 5. CDR3 coding DNA: TGCGCCAGCAGCTTGGGTGCAGGGGGCGTCAATCAGCCCCAGCATTTT. It yields the protein CASSLGAGGVNQPQHF.

This clone has just a few counts. The chain employs TRBV2 and TRBJ1-3; D not resolved. CDR1 and CDR2 (germline): SNHLY, FYNNEI. CDR3 size: 15 residues. V lost 0 bases and J lost 4, with 10 bases in between. The chain's CDR3 is CASSEAPGSGNTIYF. The CDR3 nucleotides read TGTGCCAGCAGTGAAGCGCCCGGGTCGGGAAACACCATATATTTT.

The chain carries TRBV3-1 (or the pseudogene TRBV3-2) and TRBJ1-2; D is undetermined. There are 18 residues in the CDR3. Germline V gives CDR1 LGHDT, CDR2 YNNKEL (reference sequence). V was pared by 0 bases and J by 2 bases, with 19 bases between. CDR3: CASSQDRRPYSRNYGYTF. DNA for the CDR3: TGTGCCAGCAGCCAAGATCGGAGGCCGTACAGCCGGAACTATGGCTACACCTTC.

V and J are TRBV7-9 and TRBJ1-6; TRBD1 aligns across 9 bases. The CDR3 is 15 residues long. CDR1 is SEHNR, CDR2 FQNEAQ, per germline (reference sequence). Trimming took 3 bases from V and 9 from J; bases not matched to a gene: 6. In DNA form, the CDR3 reads TGTGCCAGCAGCTTGCCGGGACAGGGAGCTTCACCCCTCCACTTT. Translation: CASSLPGQGASPLHF.

Here the CDR3 reads CASSISQGSSGNTIYF. In DNA form, the CDR3 reads TGTGCCAGTAGTATTTCCCAAGGGAGCTCTGGAAACACCATATATTTT. The chain carries TRBV19 and TRBJ1-3; D not certain. The germline V and J ends were trimmed by 3 bases and 0 bases, with 12 bases remaining between them. The CDR3 covers 16 residues. The germline CDR1 and CDR2 sequences are LNHDA and SQIVND (reference sequence).

The rearrangement uses TRBV7-9 and TRBJ1-3, with a tentative D call TRBD1 (5 bases). From germline, CDR1 is SEHNR and CDR2 FQNEAQ (reference sequence). The CDR3 loop spans 17 amino acids. With 3 bases removed from V and 4 bases from J, the gap between germline ends came to 19 bases. This CDR3 reads CASSFGSGNPDGNTIYF. CDR3 bases: TGTGCCAGCAGCTTTGGGTCAGGGAACCCCGACGGAAACACCATATATTTT.

This chain links TRBV7-2 with TRBJ2-2; maybe TRBD2 (5 bases). This CDR3 has 13 residues. V lost 4 bases, J lost 6 bases, and 9 bases lay in between. In germline, CDR1 is SGHTA, CDR2 FQGNSA. The CDR3 is CASSSTRAGELFF. The CDR3 DNA is TGTGCCAGCAGCTCTACGCGGGCCGGGGAGCTGTTTTTT.

This chain joins TRBV6-1 and TRBJ1-2; 8 nucleotides match TRBD1. This CDR3 has 13 residues. J was trimmed by 7 bases and V by 3 bases; bases with no gene match: 4. CDR1 is MNHNS, CDR2 SASEGT, per germline. The CDR3 protein is CASSEAGGLGYTF. In nucleotides, the CDR3 is TGTGCCAGCAGTGAGGCAGGGGGCCTTGGCTACACCTTC.

V gene TRBV29-1 combines with J gene TRBJ1-3, with 10 bases identical to TRBD1. V shed 7 bases, J shed 7 bases, and the junction held 7 bases outside the gene matches. CDR1 is SQVTM, CDR2 ANQGSEA, per germline. CDR3 length: 13 residues. CDR3 sequence: CSGKTGGRNTIYF. CDR3 DNA sequence: TGCAGCGGAAAGACAGGGGGCAGGAACACCATATATTTT.

The gene calls are TRBV19 and TRBJ1-6, with 11 bases matching TRBD1. J gave up 2 bases and V 4 bases, and 4 bases lay outside the gene matches. In germline, CDR1 is LNHDA, CDR2 SQIVND (reference sequence). The CDR3 has 17 residues. The CDR3 region is CASSKGTGGTYNSPLHF. The CDR3, as DNA: TGTGCCAGTAGTAAAGGGACAGGGGGAACCTATAATTCACCCCTCCACTTT.

This rearrangement joins TRBV11-2 to TRBJ2-5; D is possibly TRBD2 (5 bases). The germline gives CDR1 SGHAT, CDR2 FQNNGV. V shed 5 bases and J shed 5 bases, with 15 bases lying between them. The CDR3 contains 14 residues. As DNA, the CDR3 is TGTGCCAGCAGCACACGCGAGGGAAGGGAGACCCAGTACTTC. Its translation is CASSTREGRETQYF.

The CDR3 is CASSRTGVKANSPLHF. CDR3 coding DNA: TGTGCCAGCAGCCGGACAGGGGTGAAAGCTAATTCACCCCTCCACTTT. This sequence joins TRBV3-1 (or the pseudogene TRBV3-2) and TRBJ1-6, with 9 nucleotides matching TRBD1. The germline gives CDR1 LGHDT, CDR2 YNNKEL (reference sequence). The trim removed 4 bases at V and 6 bases at J, leaving 7 bases unmatched. This CDR3 has 16 residues.